This T cell receptor (beta chain) came from a study of T cell repertoires in cytomegalovirus infection. Across the study: Selection of CMV epitopes for the study included recently identified HLA-C-restricted and well-studied HLA-B-restricted ones. CMV infection and matching HLA type were both indicated by public TCR beta signatures. Study-level findings and limits: Pooled public TCR beta family frequency picked out CMV carriers with the relevant HLA. CMV-specific TCR beta clonotypes restricted by HLA-C dominated the ex vivo response.

This clonotype was seen many times. What it recognizes is unknown. Germline V gene sequence: CDR1 SEHNR, CDR2 FQNEAQ (reference sequence). This CDR3 is 15 amino acids long. V lost 2 bases and J lost 1, with 11 bases in between. TCRdb reprocessed the reads with MiXCR, giving one entry per CDR3 protein. The sample gives 700,000 to 950,000 distinct CDR3 sequences, approximately 29% of which show up once; about an eighth is in the top ten. This sequence originates from a human donor in good health (CMV status not recorded). Some clones in this sample may be carry-over from other donors' samples. This chain links TRBV7-9 with TRBJ2-5; D possibly corresponds to TRBD1 (6 bases). Sequencing used cultured CD8+ T cells from PBMCs, obtained from culture after CMV antigen stimulation. The CDR3 sequence is CASSLYGQSQETQYF. DNA of the CDR3: TGTGCCAGCAGCTTATATGGACAGTCCCAAGAGACCCAGTACTTC. The variable domain in full, with the rest retrieved from reference TRBV7-9 and TRBJ2-5, is DTGVSQNPRHKITKRGQNVTFRCDPISEHNRLYWYRQTLGQGPEFLTYFQNEAQLEKSRLLSDRFSAERPKGSFSTLEIQRTEQGDSAMYLCASSLYGQSQETQYFGPGTRLLVL.